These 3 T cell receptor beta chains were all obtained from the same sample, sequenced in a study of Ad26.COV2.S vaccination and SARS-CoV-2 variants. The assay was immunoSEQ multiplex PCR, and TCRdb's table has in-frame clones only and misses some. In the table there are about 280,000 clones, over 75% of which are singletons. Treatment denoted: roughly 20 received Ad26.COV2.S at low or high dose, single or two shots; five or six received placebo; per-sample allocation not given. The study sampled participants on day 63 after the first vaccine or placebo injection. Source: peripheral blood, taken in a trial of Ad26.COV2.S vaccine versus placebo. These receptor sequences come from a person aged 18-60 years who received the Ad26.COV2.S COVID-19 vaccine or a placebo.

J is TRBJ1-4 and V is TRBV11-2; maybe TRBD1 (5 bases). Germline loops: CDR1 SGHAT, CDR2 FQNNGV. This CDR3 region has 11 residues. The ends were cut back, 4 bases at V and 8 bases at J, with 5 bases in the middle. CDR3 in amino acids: CASSWGEKLFF. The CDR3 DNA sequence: TGTGCCAGCAGCTGGGGGGAAAAACTGTTTTTT.

The CDR3 sequence is CASSLQVSSSYEQYF. The DNA of the CDR3 is TGTGCCAGCAGCTTACAGGTTTCGAGCTCCTACGAGCAGTACTTC. The chain is built from TRBV11-2 and TRBJ2-7; D gene unclear. The CDR3 loop spans 15 amino acids. The V gene's germline CDR1 is SGHAT and CDR2 FQNNGV. Trimming stripped 2 bases from V and 0 bases from J, with 11 bases between. Full variable domain (remainder filled in from reference TRBV11-2 and TRBJ2-7): EAGVAQSPRYKIIEKRQSVAFWCNPISGHATLYWYQQILGQGPKLLIQFQNNGVVDDSQLPKDRFSAERLKGVDSTLKIQPAKLEDSAVYLCASSLQVSSSYEQYFGPGTRLTVT.

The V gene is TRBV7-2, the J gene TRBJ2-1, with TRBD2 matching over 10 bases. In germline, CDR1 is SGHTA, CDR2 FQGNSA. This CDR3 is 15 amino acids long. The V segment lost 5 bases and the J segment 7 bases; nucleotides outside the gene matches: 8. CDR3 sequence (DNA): TGTGCCAGCAGCACTTCTAGCGGGGGTAGGAATGAGCAGTTCTTC. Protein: CASSTSSGGRNEQFF. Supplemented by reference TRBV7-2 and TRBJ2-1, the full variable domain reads GAGVSQSPSNKVTEKGKDVELRCDPISGHTALYWYRQSLGQGLEFLIYFQGNSAPDKSGLPSDRFSAERTGGSVSTLTIQRTQQEDSAVYLCASSTSSGGRNEQFFGPGTRLTVL.